The T cell receptor beta chain under discussion was sequenced for a study of T-cell memory formation after mild COVID-19 (dated by TCRdb to the early 2020s). Background on the whole study: Most TCR sequence clusters were specific to one of the two donors. In a couple of donors, T-cell clones that expanded and contracted after mild COVID-19 were tracked by sequencing TCRalpha and TCRbeta repertoires over time. The cohort was made up of two young adult volunteers, one female and one male, who were previously healthy. What the research found in general, with its limitations: Only a couple of mild cases were covered in the study, and larger cohorts including severe cases with pre-infection samples were considered necessary. Some responding clones were detected in pre-infection memory, suggesting pre-existing cross-reactive memory T cells joined the SARS-CoV-2 response. Contracting CD4+ clones appeared mostly in the CM and EM memory subsets, whereas CD8+ clones were enriched in EMRA. Clones contracting from day 15 to 85 had balanced CD4/CD8 phenotypes, while a second wave expanding from day 15 to 37 was biased towards CD4+. SARS-CoV-2 specificity of the second-wave clones peaking on day 37 was not confirmed.

Ficoll-Paque density gradient centrifugation was the method used to isolate PBMCs. The CDR3 numbers 18 residues from cysteine through phenylalanine. Only CDR3 DNA remains: 54 bases, in frame from the first base. V lost 5 bases and J lost 0 bases; the stretch between them is 20 bases long. CDR1 SGHAT and CDR2 FQNNGV were looked up in the germline V gene. Comments on this clonotype: Which antigen it targets is not known. No per-base quality is available; no much larger clone lies one base away.

Sequencing instrument: Illumina NovaSeq 6000. Using 5'RACE with constant-segment primers, TCRalpha and TCRbeta cDNA libraries were constructed, with sample barcodes and unique molecular identifiers added in the process. RNA was extracted from every sample with Trizol reagent. Library amplification was performed in two PCR steps, and a second sample barcode and Illumina TruSeq adapters were introduced in the second step. The libraries were sequenced on an Illumina NovaSeq using 2 x 150 bp paired-end reads. The published analysis was carried out like this. With migec v1.2.7, reads were demultiplexed and then collapsed into UMI-guided consensus sequences. Using mixcr v2.1.11, UMI consensuses were aligned to TRA and TRB V and J templates and then assembled into clonotypes. Clonotypes were classified as expanded or contracted when called significant by both edgeR and NoisET, with noise models trained on biological replicates. edgeR calls used a false discovery rate-adjusted p below 0.01 and a log2 fold-change threshold of 1. As an exploratory analysis of dynamics, max-normalized trajectories of the 1000 most abundant clonotypes were examined with PCA combined with hierarchical clustering. Separately sequenced CD4+ and CD8+ repertoires were used to assign the CD4 or CD8 phenotype of responding clones. TCRdb applied fastp at Q25 and MiXCR to the public reads, then kept only in-frame beta chains. Rows matching on CDR3 protein sequence are summarized as one entry with the most common DNA and genes. For this entry, the V and J calls and clone size follow TCRdb and not the study's own pipeline. The sample has 560,000 or so distinct CDR3 sequences on record, roughly a sixth of them singletons. Together, the top ten hold roughly 7.8% of the sample.

The sequence is built from TRBV11-2 and TRBJ2-1; the D region is possibly TRBD1 or TRBD2, each matching across 5 bases. The TCR sequence derives from an adult woman who had mild COVID-19 (a few samples of this study predate the infection). The sample titles of this study are shuffled in the database, so cell type and time point are left out; the donor was told from shared clones. The sequenced sample consisted of PBMCs or a T cell subset sorted from them (not recorded which). The CDR3 reads as follows: CASSPPGLVPISYNEQFF. The nucleotide sequence reads as follows: TGTGCCAGCAGCCCACCGGGGCTAGTCCCTATCTCCTACAATGAGCAGTTCTTC.